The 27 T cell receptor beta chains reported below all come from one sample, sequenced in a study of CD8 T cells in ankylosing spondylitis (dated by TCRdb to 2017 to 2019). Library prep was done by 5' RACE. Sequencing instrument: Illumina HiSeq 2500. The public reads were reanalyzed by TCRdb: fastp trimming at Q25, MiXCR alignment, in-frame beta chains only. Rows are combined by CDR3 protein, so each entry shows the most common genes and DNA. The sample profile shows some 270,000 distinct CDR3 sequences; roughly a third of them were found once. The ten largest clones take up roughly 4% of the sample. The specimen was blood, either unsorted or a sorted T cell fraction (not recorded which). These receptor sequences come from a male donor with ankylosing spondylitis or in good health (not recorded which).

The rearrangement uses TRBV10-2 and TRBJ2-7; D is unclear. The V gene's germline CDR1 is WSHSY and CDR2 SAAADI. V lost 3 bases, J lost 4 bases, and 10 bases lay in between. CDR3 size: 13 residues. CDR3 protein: CASSDSKSYEQYF. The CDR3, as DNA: TGCGCCAGCAGTGACAGTAAGAGTTACGAGCAGTACTTC.

CDR3 DNA sequence: TGTGCCAGCAGCTTACGGCCGAATACGGGGCTCCACACTGAAGCTTTCTTT. Translated, it gives CASSLRPNTGLHTEAFF. V is TRBV7-8 and J is TRBJ1-1; possibly TRBD1 for D (5 bases). Per germline, CDR1 SGHVS and CDR2 FQNEAQ. Trimming took off 2 bases at V and 3 bases at J, with 19 bases between the two ends. The CDR3 has 17 amino acids.

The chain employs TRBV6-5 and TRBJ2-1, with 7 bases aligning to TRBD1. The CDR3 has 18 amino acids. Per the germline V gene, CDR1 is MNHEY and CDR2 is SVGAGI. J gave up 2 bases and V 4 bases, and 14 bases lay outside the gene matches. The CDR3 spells CASSFSTPGGIPYNEQFF. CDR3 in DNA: TGTGCCAGCAGTTTTTCAACCCCAGGGGGTATCCCCTACAATGAGCAGTTCTTC.

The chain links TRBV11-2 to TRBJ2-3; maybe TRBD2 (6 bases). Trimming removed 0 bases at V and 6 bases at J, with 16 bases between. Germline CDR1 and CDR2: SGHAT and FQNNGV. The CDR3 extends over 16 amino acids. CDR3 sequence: CASSLDRSSAGDTQYF. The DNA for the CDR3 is TGTGCCAGCAGCTTAGATCGGTCTAGCGCGGGGGATACGCAGTATTTT.

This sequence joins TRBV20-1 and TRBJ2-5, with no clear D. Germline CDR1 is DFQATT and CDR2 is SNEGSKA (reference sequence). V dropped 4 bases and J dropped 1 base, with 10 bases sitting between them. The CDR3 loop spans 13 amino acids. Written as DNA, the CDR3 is TGCAGTGCTATCGCTCGCGGCCAAGAGACCCAGTACTTC. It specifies CSAIARGQETQYF.

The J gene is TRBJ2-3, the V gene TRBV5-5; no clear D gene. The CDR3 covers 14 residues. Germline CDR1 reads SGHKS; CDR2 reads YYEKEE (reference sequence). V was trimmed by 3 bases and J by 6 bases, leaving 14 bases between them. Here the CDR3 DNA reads TGTGCCAGCAGCTCAGGCGACAAACAGGATACGCAGTATTTT. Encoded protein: CASSSGDKQDTQYF.

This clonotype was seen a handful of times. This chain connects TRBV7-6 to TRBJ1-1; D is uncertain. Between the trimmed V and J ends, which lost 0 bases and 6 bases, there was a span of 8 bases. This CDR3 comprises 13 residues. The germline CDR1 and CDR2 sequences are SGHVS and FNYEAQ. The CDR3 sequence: CASSLAGRAEAFF. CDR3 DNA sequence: TGTGCCAGCAGCTTAGCAGGTCGCGCTGAAGCTTTCTTT.

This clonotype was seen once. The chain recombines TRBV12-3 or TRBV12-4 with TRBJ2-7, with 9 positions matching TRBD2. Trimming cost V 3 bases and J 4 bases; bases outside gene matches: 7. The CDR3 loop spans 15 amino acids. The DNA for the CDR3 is TGTGCCAGCAGTTTCAGCGGGGGGCTCCATTACGAGCAGTACTTC. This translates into CASSFSGGLHYEQYF.

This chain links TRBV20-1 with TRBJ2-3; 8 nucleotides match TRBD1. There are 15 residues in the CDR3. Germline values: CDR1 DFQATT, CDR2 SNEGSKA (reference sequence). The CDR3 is CIAVRTGLDTDTQYF. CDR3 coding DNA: TGCATTGCAGTAAGGACAGGGCTGGACACAGATACGCAGTATTTT.

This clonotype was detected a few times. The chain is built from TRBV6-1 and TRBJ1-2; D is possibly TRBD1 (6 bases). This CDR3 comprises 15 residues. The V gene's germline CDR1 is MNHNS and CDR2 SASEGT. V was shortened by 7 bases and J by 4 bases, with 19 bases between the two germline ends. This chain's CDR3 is CASIRRPDSAYGYTF. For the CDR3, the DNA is TGTGCCAGCATTCGGCGCCCGGACAGCGCCTATGGCTACACCTTC.

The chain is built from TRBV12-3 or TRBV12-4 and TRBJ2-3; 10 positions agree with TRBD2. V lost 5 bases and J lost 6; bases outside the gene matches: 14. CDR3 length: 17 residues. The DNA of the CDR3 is TGTGCCAGCAGTGGTGCTAGCGGGGGCCAACCCTTTGATACGCAGTATTTT. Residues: CASSGASGGQPFDTQYF.

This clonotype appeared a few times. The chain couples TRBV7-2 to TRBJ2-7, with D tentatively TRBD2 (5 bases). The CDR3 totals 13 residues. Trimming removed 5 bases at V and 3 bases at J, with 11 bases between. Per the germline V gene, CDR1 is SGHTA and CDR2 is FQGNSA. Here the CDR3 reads CASSDGLGYEQYF. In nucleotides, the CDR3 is TGTGCCAGCAGCGACGGACTGGGCTACGAGCAGTACTTC.

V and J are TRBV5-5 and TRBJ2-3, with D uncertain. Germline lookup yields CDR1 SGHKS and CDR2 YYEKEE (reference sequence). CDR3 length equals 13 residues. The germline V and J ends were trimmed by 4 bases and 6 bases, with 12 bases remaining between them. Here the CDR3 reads CASSPPGPDTQYF. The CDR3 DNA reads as TGTGCCAGCAGCCCGCCCGGCCCGGATACGCAGTATTTT.

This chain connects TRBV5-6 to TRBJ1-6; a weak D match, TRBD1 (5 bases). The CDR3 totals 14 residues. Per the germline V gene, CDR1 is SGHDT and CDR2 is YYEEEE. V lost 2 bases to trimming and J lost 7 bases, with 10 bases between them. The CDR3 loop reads CASSFAGRNSPLHF. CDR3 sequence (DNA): TGTGCCAGCAGCTTTGCAGGGAGAAATTCACCCCTCCACTTT.

CDR3 sequence reads: CASSGATGANVLTF. CDR3 DNA: TGTGCCAGCAGCGGGGCTACTGGGGCCAACGTCCTGACTTTC. V usage is TRBV7-2 and J usage is TRBJ2-6, with D possibly TRBD1 on 5 matching bases. Trimming removed 5 bases from V and 2 bases from J, with 7 bases in between. The V gene's germline CDR1 is SGHTA and CDR2 FQGNSA. This CDR3 is 14 amino acids long.

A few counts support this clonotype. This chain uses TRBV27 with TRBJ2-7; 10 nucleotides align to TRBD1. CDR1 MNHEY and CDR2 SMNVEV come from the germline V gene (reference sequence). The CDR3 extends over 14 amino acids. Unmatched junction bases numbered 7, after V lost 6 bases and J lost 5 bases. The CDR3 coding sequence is TGTGCCAGCAGCCCGGACAGGGGGAAACACGAGCAGTACTTC. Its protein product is CASSPDRGKHEQYF.

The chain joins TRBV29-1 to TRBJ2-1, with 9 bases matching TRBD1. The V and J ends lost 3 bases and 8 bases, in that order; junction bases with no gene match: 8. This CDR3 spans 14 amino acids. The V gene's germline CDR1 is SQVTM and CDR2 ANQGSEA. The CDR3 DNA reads TGCAGCGTTGATTTCGGGACAGGGCGGGATGAGCAGTTCTTC. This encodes CSVDFGTGRDEQFF.

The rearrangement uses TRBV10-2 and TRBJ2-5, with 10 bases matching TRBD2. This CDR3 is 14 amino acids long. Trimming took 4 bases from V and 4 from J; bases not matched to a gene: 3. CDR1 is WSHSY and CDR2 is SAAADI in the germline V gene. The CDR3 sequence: CASSGRTSGETQYF. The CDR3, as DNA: TGCGCCAGCAGTGGAAGGACTAGCGGAGAGACCCAGTACTTC.

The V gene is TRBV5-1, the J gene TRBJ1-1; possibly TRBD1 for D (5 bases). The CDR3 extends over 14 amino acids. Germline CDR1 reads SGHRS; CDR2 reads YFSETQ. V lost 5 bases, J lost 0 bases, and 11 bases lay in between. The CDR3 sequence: CASSAGTLNTEAFF. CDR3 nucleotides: TGCGCCAGCAGTGCCGGGACCCTGAACACTGAAGCTTTCTTT.

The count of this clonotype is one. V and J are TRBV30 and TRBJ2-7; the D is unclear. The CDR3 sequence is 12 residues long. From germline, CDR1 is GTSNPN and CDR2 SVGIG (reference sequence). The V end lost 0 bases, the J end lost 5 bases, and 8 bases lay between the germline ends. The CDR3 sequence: CAWSVSYHEQYF. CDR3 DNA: TGTGCCTGGAGTGTATCCTACCACGAGCAGTACTTC. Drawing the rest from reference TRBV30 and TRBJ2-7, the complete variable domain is SQTIHQWPATLVQPVGSPLSLECTVEGTSNPNLYWYRQAAGRGLQLLFYSVGIGQISSEVPQNLSASRPQDRQFILSSKKLLLSDSGFYLCAWSVSYHEQYFGPGTRLTVT.

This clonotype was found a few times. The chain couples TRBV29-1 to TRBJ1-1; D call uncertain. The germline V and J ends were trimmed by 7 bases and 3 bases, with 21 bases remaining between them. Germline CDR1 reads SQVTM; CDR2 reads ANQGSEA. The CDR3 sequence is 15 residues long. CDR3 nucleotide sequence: TGCAGCGCCCGATTGAGGGAGCCCCTTGACACTGAAGCTTTCTTT. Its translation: CSARLREPLDTEAFF.

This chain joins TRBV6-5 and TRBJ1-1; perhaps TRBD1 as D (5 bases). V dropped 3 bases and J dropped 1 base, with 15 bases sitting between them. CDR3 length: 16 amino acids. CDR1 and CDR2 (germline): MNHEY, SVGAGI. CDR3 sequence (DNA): TGTGCCAGCAGTTATCTCAAGGGACGAGGGAACACTGAAGCTTTCTTT. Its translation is CASSYLKGRGNTEAFF.

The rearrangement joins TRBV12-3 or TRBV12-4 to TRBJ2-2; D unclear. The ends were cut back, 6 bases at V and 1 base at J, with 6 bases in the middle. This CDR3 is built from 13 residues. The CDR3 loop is CASRPRNTGELFF. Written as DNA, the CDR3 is TGTGCCAGCAGACCCAGGAACACCGGGGAGCTGTTTTTT.

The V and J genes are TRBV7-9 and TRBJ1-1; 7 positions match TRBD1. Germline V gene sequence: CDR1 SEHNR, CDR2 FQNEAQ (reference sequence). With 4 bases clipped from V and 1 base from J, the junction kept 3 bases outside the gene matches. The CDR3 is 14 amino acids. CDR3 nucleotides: TGTGCCAGCAGCTACGGACAGGAGAACACTGAAGCTTTCTTT. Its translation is CASSYGQENTEAFF.

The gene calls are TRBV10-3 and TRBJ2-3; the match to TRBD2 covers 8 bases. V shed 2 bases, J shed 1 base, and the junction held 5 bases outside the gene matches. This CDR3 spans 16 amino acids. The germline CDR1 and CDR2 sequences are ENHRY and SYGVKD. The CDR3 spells CAISESGGGGTDTQYF. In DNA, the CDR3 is TGTGCCATCAGTGAGAGCGGGGGCGGGGGCACAGATACGCAGTATTTT.

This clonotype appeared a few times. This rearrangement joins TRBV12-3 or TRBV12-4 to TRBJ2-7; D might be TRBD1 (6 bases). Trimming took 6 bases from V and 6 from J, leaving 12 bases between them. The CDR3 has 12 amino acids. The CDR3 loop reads CASSQTGGEQYF. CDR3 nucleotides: TGTGCCAGCAGCCAGACAGGAGGCGAGCAGTACTTC.

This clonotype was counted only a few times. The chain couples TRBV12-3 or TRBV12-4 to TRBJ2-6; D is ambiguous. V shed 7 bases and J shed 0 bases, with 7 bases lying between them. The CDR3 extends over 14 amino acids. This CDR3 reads CASNDPSGANVLTF. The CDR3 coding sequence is TGTGCCAGCAATGACCCCTCTGGGGCCAACGTCCTGACTTTC.